This T cell receptor (beta chain) was documented in a study of somatic mutations in cytotoxic T cells in rheumatoid arthritis. Overall study results and limits: It was found that CD8+ T-cell clonality in rheumatoid arthritis patients did not differ significantly from that in age-matched healthy controls.

The assay was immunoSEQ multiplex PCR, and TCRdb's table has in-frame clones only and misses some. The table lists about 10,000 clones, around nine tenths of them singletons, with 11% to 15% in the top ten. To note about this clone: The antigen is unknown.

The CDR3 is 15 residues long. CDR1 is MDHEN, CDR2 SYDVKM, per germline. V lost 2 bases to trimming and J lost 6 bases; unmatched junction nucleotides: 6. The receptor was isolated from a woman aged 18-35 years with rheumatoid arthritis. The specimen sequenced was CD8+ T cells sorted from blood. This chain links TRBV28 with TRBJ2-3; 9 bases are a match to TRBD2. This chain's CDR3 is CASSLAGGAPDTQYF. CDR3 nucleotide sequence: TGTGCCAGCAGTTTAGCGGGAGGGGCCCCGGATACGCAGTATTTT.